Below, 32 T cell receptor beta chains from the same sample are listed, as sequenced in a study of molecular identifiers for immune sequencing clone quantification. TCRdb re-called the PCR reads with MiXCR, one entry per CDR3 protein. The sample carries approximately 670,000 distinct CDR3 sequences, about 20% recorded once. The sequencing sample was made of naive CD8+ T cells from blood, with Jurkat cell RNA spiked in. Subset denoted: FACS-sorted CD8+CD4-CCR7+CD45RA+ naive T cells. All receptors derive from a human donor in good health. Some libraries in this study had Jurkat cell RNA spiked in.

This clonotype has more than one count but fewer than ten. This chain uses TRBV4-3 with TRBJ2-7; D ambiguous. The CDR3 length is 16 residues. With 0 bases removed from V and 0 bases from J, the gap between germline ends came to 12 bases. CDR1 and CDR2 from the germline V gene are LGHNA and YSLEER. The CDR3 loop is CASSQDFGVNSYEQYF. Written as DNA, the CDR3 is TGCGCCAGCAGCCAAGATTTTGGGGTGAACTCCTACGAGCAGTACTTC.

This clonotype was seen a few times. The rearrangement links TRBV4-1 to TRBJ2-7; D is undetermined. Trimming removed 2 bases at V and 5 bases at J, with 10 bases between. The CDR3 sequence is 13 residues long. From germline, CDR1 is MGHRA and CDR2 YSYEKL. CDR3 residues: CASSQSPLDEQYF. In DNA, the CDR3 is TGCGCCAGCAGCCAATCCCCTCTTGACGAGCAGTACTTC.

In this sample, this clonotype turned up once. With a much larger clone just one base away, this may be a read error. V usage is TRBV28 and J usage is TRBJ2-7; 8 nucleotides agree with TRBD2. Germline assignment: CDR1 MDHEN and CDR2 SYDVKM. CDR3 length equals 14 residues. The CDR3: CASSTGLDLYEQHF. CDR3 nucleotides: TGTGCCAGCAGCACGGGACTAGACCTGTACGAGCAGCACTTC.

Many counts were recorded for this clonotype. The CDR3 spells CASSQEQGSSYEQYF. CDR3 bases: TGCGCCAGCAGCCAAGAGCAGGGCAGCTCCTACGAGCAGTACTTC. This sequence joins TRBV4-3 and TRBJ2-7; D might be TRBD1 (5 bases). This CDR3 comprises 15 residues. The V gene's germline CDR1 is LGHNA and CDR2 YSLEER. The V end was cut by 0 bases, the J end by 0 bases, with 9 bases between.

This clonotype has at least ten counts. This chain connects TRBV6-1 to TRBJ2-7; 7 bases match TRBD2. J gave up 3 bases and V 7 bases, and 9 bases lay outside the gene matches. CDR1 and CDR2 (germline): MNHNS, SASEGT. The CDR3 is 14 amino acids. The CDR3 protein is CASNPAGSVYEQYF. The CDR3 region has the DNA TGTGCCAGCAACCCAGCGGGAAGCGTCTACGAGCAGTACTTC.

Of note for this clonotype: Just one base apart from a much larger clone, this may be a read error. The CDR3 nucleotides read TGTGCCAGCAGCCCGCCGACTAGTTCCGGGTTTGGGGCCAACGTCCTGACTTTC. Protein product: CASSPPTSSGFGANVLTF. V and J are TRBV7-9 and TRBJ2-6, with D possibly TRBD2 on 6 matching bases. Trimming pared 5 bases from V and 3 bases from J, leaving 20 bases between. This CDR3 is built from 18 residues. The V gene's germline CDR1 is SEHNR and CDR2 FQNEAQ (reference sequence).

This clonotype was counted a few times. The chain employs TRBV15 and TRBJ1-5; D is uncertain. Germline V gene data show CDR1 as LNHNV and CDR2 as YYDKDF (reference sequence). V lost 5 bases and J lost 6, with 20 bases in between. The CDR3 length is 16 residues. DNA of the CDR3: TGTGCCACCAGCGGACCTACGTTTGGGTTGAGTCAGCCCCAGCATTTT. Protein product: CATSGPTFGLSQPQHF.

This clonotype was recorded many times. V usage is TRBV14 and J usage is TRBJ1-3; D gene unclear. The germline V gene encodes CDR1 SGHDN and CDR2 FVKESK. This CDR3 has 15 residues. V lost 6 bases, J lost 0 bases, and 12 bases lay in between. CDR3 sequence: CASSSDGTSGNTIYF. The CDR3 DNA follows: TGTGCCAGCAGTTCCGACGGAACCTCTGGAAACACCATATATTTT.

This clonotype was counted a few times. J is TRBJ2-7 and V is TRBV24-1, with 8 bases matching TRBD2. Germline-derived CDR1 and CDR2 are KGHDR and SFDVKD. The CDR3 extends over 16 amino acids. The V and J ends lost 2 bases and 4 bases, in that order; junction bases with no gene match: 9. This CDR3 reads CATSDSSGRGPYEQYF. CDR3 DNA: TGTGCCACCAGTGATTCCAGCGGGAGAGGTCCTTACGAGCAGTACTTC.

This clonotype showed up many times. The chain couples TRBV7-6 to TRBJ2-3, with D tentatively TRBD2 (5 bases). The CDR3 has 13 residues. CDR1 is SGHVS, CDR2 FNYEAQ, per germline. V lost 1 base and J 6 bases, leaving 8 bases between the germline ends. CDR3 bases: TGTGCCAGCAGCTTAGAGCGGTCCGATACGCAGTATTTT. Translation: CASSLERSDTQYF.

This clonotype was counted ten times or more. The chain recombines TRBV20-1 with TRBJ1-1, with 8 positions matching TRBD1. The junction had 9 bases not matched to a gene; V was cut back by 1 base and J by 2 bases. The CDR3 is 16 amino acids. CDR1 is DFQATT, CDR2 SNEGSKA, per germline (reference sequence). The CDR3 reads CSARGRGLRDNTEAFF. In DNA form, the CDR3 reads TGCAGTGCTAGAGGCAGGGGGCTTAGGGACAACACTGAAGCTTTCTTT.

The gene calls are TRBV4-1 and TRBJ2-7, with 7 nucleotides matching TRBD1. Germline lookup yields CDR1 MGHRA and CDR2 YSYEKL. The CDR3 loop spans 17 amino acids. The J segment lost 6 bases and the V segment lost 1 base, leaving 15 bases of the junction unmatched. This CDR3 is CASSQAHQGVDGGEQYF. DNA of the CDR3: TGCGCCAGCAGCCAAGCTCATCAGGGGGTCGATGGGGGCGAGCAGTACTTC.

In its sample, this clonotype was seen a few times. The V and J genes are TRBV30 and TRBJ2-7; D gene ambiguous. The germline V gene encodes CDR1 GTSNPN and CDR2 SVGIG (reference sequence). The germline V and J ends were trimmed by 6 bases and 2 bases, with 8 bases remaining between them. The length of the CDR3 is 11 residues. Here the CDR3 DNA reads TGTGCCTGCTGGGGAACCTACGAGCAGTACTTC. It specifies CACWGTYEQYF.

This rearrangement joins TRBV7-6 to TRBJ2-2, with 10 bases that match TRBD1. The CDR3 has 15 residues. The germline V gene has CDR1 SGHVS and CDR2 FNYEAQ. After removal of 5 bases from V and 6 bases from J, the junction contained 6 bases not matched to a gene. The CDR3 DNA sequence: TGTGCCAGCAGCCCCGGGACAGGGGCGTCCGGGGAGCTGTTTTTT. This translates into CASSPGTGASGELFF.

This clonotype was detected many times. The rearrangement links TRBV12-3 or TRBV12-4 to TRBJ1-5; D uncertain. Trimming removed 0 bases from V and 11 bases from J, with 8 bases in between. The CDR3 runs 12 residues. The CDR3 reads CASSLAFRTQHF. The CDR3 DNA reads as TGTGCCAGCAGTTTAGCGTTCCGTACCCAGCATTTT.

V usage is TRBV30 and J usage is TRBJ1-5; 7 bases fit TRBD1. Germline V CDR1 and CDR2: GTSNPN, SVGIG (reference sequence). The CDR3 runs 16 residues. With V trimmed by 2 bases and J by 6 bases, 13 bases remained unmatched. Here the CDR3 reads CAWSRGVPGGFQPQHF. The CDR3 coding sequence is TGTGCCTGGAGTAGGGGGGTGCCAGGGGGATTTCAGCCCCAGCATTTT.

This clonotype came up many times. The chain couples TRBV5-1 to TRBJ1-3, with 8 bases aligning to TRBD1. Germline V lookup: CDR1 SGHRS, CDR2 YFSETQ. V trimming: 3 bases; J trimming: 0 bases; junction bases outside the gene matches: 14. The CDR3 covers 19 residues. In nucleotides, the CDR3 is TGCGCCAGCAGCTCCCGCCCGACAGGGGTTACCTTCTCTGGAAACACCATATATTTT. Its translation is CASSSRPTGVTFSGNTIYF. Supplemented by reference TRBV5-1 and TRBJ1-3, the full variable domain reads KAGVTQTPRYLIKTRGQQVTLSCSPISGHRSVSWYQQTPGQGLQFLFEYFSETQRNKGNFPGRFSGRQFSNSRSEMNVSTLELGDSALYLCASSSRPTGVTFSGNTIYFGEGSWLTVV.

This clonotype has at least ten counts. This chain joins TRBV6-2 or TRBV6-3 and TRBJ1-2, with D unresolved. This CDR3 is 15 amino acids long. The germline CDR1 and CDR2 sequences are MNHEY and SVGEGT. The V gene lost 5 bases and the J gene lost 2 bases, with 15 bases spanning the gap. CDR3 region: CASSPRAGLNYGYTF. DNA for the CDR3: TGTGCCAGCAGTCCTCGCGCGGGGTTGAACTATGGCTACACCTTC.

This clonotype has a count of ten or more. J is TRBJ1-1 and V is TRBV2, with 9 bases matching TRBD1. With 4 bases clipped from V and 2 bases from J, the junction kept 2 bases outside the gene matches. Germline CDR1 SNHLY, CDR2 FYNNEI. The CDR3 runs 14 residues. The CDR3 is CASSAGQGNTEAFF. CDR3 nucleotide sequence: TGTGCCAGCAGTGCGGGACAGGGCAACACTGAAGCTTTCTTT.

This clonotype was detected ten times or more. This chain links TRBV28 with TRBJ2-7; TRBD1 or TRBD2 may be the D gene (5 bases each). The V and J ends lost 8 bases and 2 bases respectively, with 10 bases between them. Looked up from germline, CDR1 is MDHEN and CDR2 is SYDVKM. The CDR3 is made up of 12 amino acids. CDR3: CASRDRTYEQYF. In nucleotides, the CDR3 is TGTGCCAGCCGGGACCGGACCTACGAGCAGTACTTC.

The sample holds many counts of this clonotype. The rearrangement links TRBV12-3 or TRBV12-4 to TRBJ2-5; D not certain. Trimming stripped 0 bases from V and 4 bases from J, with 6 bases between. The CDR3 has 13 residues. CDR3 sequence (DNA): TGTGCCAGCAGTTTAGCCCGACCAGAGACCCAGTACTTC. It codes for CASSLARPETQYF.

In this sample, this clonotype turned up many times. The chain uses TRBV27 and TRBJ2-3; tentatively, D is TRBD1 (5 bases). The CDR3 has 14 amino acids. Germline CDR1 MNHEY, CDR2 SMNVEV (reference sequence). Trimming left V 1 base short and J 3 bases short, with 8 bases between. Here the CDR3 DNA reads TGTGCCAGCAGTTTATACTCAGGGACAGATACGCAGTATTTT. Translation gives CASSLYSGTDTQYF.

This clonotype was observed many times. This chain connects TRBV5-1 to TRBJ2-7; the match to TRBD1 covers 10 bases. Trimming took 3 bases from V and 7 from J; bases not matched to a gene: 7. Germline V gives CDR1 SGHRS, CDR2 YFSETQ. CDR3 length: 14 amino acids. CDR3 nucleotides: TGCGCCAGCAGCTGGGCGACAGGGGGCGAAGAGCAGTACTTC. It encodes CASSWATGGEEQYF. Supplemented by reference TRBV5-1 and TRBJ2-7, the full variable domain reads KAGVTQTPRYLIKTRGQQVTLSCSPISGHRSVSWYQQTPGQGLQFLFEYFSETQRNKGNFPGRFSGRQFSNSRSEMNVSTLELGDSALYLCASSWATGGEEQYFGPGTRLTVT.

The V and J genes are TRBV30 and TRBJ2-5; 8 bases line up with TRBD1. The length of the CDR3 is 13 residues. Germline lookup yields CDR1 GTSNPN and CDR2 SVGIG (reference sequence). V lost 2 bases and J lost 4; bases outside the gene matches: 3. The CDR3 bases are TGTGCCTGGAGTCCTACAGGGGGAGAGACCCAGTACTTC. Amino acid sequence: CAWSPTGGETQYF.

The sample holds many counts of this clonotype. This chain connects TRBV27 to TRBJ1-1, with D unclear. The CDR3 covers 13 residues. Trimming cost V 0 bases and J 5 bases, with 7 bases left between them. Germline V CDR1 and CDR2: MNHEY, SMNVEV (reference sequence). The CDR3: CASSLSVVTEAFF. As DNA, the CDR3 is TGTGCCAGCAGTTTATCGGTAGTGACTGAAGCTTTCTTT.

As regards this clonotype: A read error is possible here, since a much larger clone lies one base away. In nucleotides, the CDR3 is TGTGCCGGTAGTATCACGGCTAGCGGGAGTAGCTACGAGCAGTACTTC. Protein: CAGSITASGSSYEQYF. The genes are TRBV19 and TRBJ2-7; TRBD2 agrees at 10 bases. Germline V gene data show CDR1 as LNHDA and CDR2 as SQIVND (reference sequence). The CDR3 has 16 residues.

This sequence joins TRBV27 and TRBJ1-2, with 7 bases matching TRBD1. J gave up 4 bases and V 1 base, and 18 bases lay outside the gene matches. Germline V gene lookup returns CDR1 MNHEY and CDR2 SMNVEV (reference sequence). The CDR3 consists of 19 residues. Here the CDR3 DNA reads TGTGCCAGCAGTTTATGGCCCCCAAATGGACAGGAAGGGGGCTATGGCTACACCTTC. It yields the protein CASSLWPPNGQEGGYGYTF.

This clonotype was seen only a few times. V and J are TRBV19 and TRBJ1-2; no clear D gene. V lost 8 bases to trimming and J lost 5 bases, with 15 bases between them. Per germline, CDR1 LNHDA and CDR2 SQIVND (reference sequence). The CDR3 spans 13 residues. The CDR3 sequence is CASWGGGAYGYTF. CDR3 DNA sequence: TGTGCCAGTTGGGGAGGCGGCGCATATGGCTACACCTTC.

The gene calls are TRBV6-5 and TRBJ1-1, with D possibly being TRBD1 (5 bases). The germline V gene encodes CDR1 MNHEY and CDR2 SVGAGI. The CDR3 is 14 residues long. Trimming stripped 6 bases from V and 4 bases from J, with 15 bases between. CDR3 coding DNA: TGTGCCAGCAGCTATACAAGGGGTAGCACTGAAGCTTTCTTT. This gives the protein CASSYTRGSTEAFF.

The chain recombines TRBV28 with TRBJ2-1; 9 bases line up with TRBD2. CDR3 length: 14 residues. The germline CDR1 and CDR2 sequences are MDHEN and SYDVKM. Unmatched junction bases numbered 6, after V lost 4 bases and J lost 8 bases. DNA for the CDR3: TGTGCCAGCAGTTCGGCGGGAGGGCGCGATGAGCAGTTCTTC. As protein: CASSSAGGRDEQFF.

This clonotype was picked up many times. The chain recombines TRBV9 with TRBJ1-5; possible D gene TRBD1, 5 bases. Germline CDR1 SGDLS, CDR2 YYNGEE. Deletions cut 0 bases from V and 5 bases from J, with 9 bases between. The CDR3 contains 14 residues. The CDR3 DNA follows: TGTGCCAGCAGCGTAGGAGGGGTAGATCAGCCCCAGCATTTT. It encodes CASSVGGVDQPQHF.

This clonotype was counted ten times or more. The chain recombines TRBV11-2 with TRBJ1-1; tentatively, D is TRBD1 (6 bases). The length of the CDR3 is 13 residues. The germline V and J ends were trimmed by 6 bases and 7 bases, with 15 bases remaining between them. The germline V gene encodes CDR1 SGHAT and CDR2 FQNNGV. Here the CDR3 DNA reads TGTGCCAGCAGAACAGGGCGAAACGGTGAAGCTTTCTTT. This sequence encodes CASRTGRNGEAFF.